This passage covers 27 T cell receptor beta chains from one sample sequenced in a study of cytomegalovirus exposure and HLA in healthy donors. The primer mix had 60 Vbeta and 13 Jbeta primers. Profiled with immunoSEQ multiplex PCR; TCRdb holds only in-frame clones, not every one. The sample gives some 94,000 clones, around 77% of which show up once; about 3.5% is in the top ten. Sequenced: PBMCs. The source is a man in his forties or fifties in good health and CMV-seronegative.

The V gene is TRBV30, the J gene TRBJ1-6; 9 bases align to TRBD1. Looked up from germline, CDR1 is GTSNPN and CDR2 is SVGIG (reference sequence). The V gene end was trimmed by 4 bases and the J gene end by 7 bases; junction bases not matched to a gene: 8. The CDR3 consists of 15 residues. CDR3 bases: TGTGCCTGGAAGGGCCGAGACAGGGGGAATTCACCCCTCCACTTT. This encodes CAWKGRDRGNSPLHF.

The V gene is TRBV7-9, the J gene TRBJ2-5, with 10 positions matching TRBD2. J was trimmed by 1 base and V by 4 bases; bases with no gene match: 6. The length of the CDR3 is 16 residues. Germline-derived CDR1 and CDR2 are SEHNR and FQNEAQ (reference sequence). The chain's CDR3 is CASSSGLAETQETQYF. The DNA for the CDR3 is TGTGCCAGCAGCTCTGGACTAGCGGAGACCCAAGAGACCCAGTACTTC.

The CDR3 sequence is CASRKRQDTEAFF. CDR3 sequence (DNA): TGTGCCAGTAGGAAACGACAGGACACTGAAGCTTTCTTT. The chain joins TRBV19 to TRBJ1-1; D may be TRBD1 (6 bases). This CDR3 comprises 13 residues. Germline CDR1 LNHDA, CDR2 SQIVND (reference sequence). Trimming took off 6 bases at V and 3 bases at J, with 11 bases between the two ends.

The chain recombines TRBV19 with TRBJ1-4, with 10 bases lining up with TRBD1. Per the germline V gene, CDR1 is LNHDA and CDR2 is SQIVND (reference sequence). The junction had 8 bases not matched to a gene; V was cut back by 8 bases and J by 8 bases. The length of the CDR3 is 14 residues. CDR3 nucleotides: TGTGCCAGTTGTCCGGGACAGGGGCTCGAAAAACTGTTTTTT. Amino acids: CASCPGQGLEKLFF.

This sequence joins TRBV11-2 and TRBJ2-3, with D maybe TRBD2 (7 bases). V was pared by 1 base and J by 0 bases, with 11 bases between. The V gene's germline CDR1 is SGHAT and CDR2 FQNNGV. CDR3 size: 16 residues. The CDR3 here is CASSLGRGGSTDTQYF. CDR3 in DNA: TGTGCCAGCAGCTTAGGAAGGGGGGGAAGCACAGATACGCAGTATTTT.

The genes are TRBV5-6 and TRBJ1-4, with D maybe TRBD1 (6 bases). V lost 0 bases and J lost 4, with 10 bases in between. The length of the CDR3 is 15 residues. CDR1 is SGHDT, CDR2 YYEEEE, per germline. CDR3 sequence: CASSLAGGINEKLFF. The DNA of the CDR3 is TGTGCCAGCAGCTTGGCGGGGGGCATTAATGAAAAACTGTTTTTT.

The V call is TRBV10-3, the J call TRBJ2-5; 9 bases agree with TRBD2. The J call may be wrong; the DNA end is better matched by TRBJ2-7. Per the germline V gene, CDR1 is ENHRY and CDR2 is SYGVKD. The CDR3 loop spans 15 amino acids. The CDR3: CAISVGLAGPYEQYF. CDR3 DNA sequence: TGTGCCATCAGTGTGGGCCTAGCGGGGCCCTACGAGCAGTACTTC.

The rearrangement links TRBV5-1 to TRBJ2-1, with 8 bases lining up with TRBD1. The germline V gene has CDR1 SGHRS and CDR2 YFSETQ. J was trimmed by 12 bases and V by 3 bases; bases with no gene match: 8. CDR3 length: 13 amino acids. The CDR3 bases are TGCGCCAGCAGCTCCCGGACAGGGAAATTGCAGTTCTTC. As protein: CASSSRTGKLQFF.

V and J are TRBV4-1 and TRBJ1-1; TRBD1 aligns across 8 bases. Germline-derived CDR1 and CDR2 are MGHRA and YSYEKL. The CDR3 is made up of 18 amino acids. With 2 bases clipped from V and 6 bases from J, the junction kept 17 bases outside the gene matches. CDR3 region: CASSQRGSGGPGSAEAFF. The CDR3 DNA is TGCGCCAGCAGCCAAAGAGGGTCAGGGGGCCCCGGTTCCGCTGAAGCTTTCTTT.

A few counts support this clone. The CDR3, as DNA: TGTGCCAGCAGTTTAGCGGGGGGGTCGCGGTACGAGCAGTACTTC. Amino acids: CASSLAGGSRYEQYF. The chain couples TRBV5-4 to TRBJ2-7; the match to TRBD2 covers 11 bases. The CDR3 is 15 residues long. Germline loops: CDR1 SGHNT, CDR2 YYREEE (reference sequence). J lost 4 bases, V lost 5 bases, and 8 bases had no gene match.

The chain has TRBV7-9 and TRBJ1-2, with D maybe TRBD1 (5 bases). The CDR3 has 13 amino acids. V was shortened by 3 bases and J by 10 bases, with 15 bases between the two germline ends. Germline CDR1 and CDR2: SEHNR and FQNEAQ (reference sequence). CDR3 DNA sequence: TGTGCCAGCAGCTTCAGTCAGGGATTGGTCTACACCTTC. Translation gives CASSFSQGLVYTF.

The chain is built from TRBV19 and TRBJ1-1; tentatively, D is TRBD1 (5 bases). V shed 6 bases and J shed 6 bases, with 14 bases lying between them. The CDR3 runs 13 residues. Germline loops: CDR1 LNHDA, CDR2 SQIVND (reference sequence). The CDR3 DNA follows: TGTGCCAGTAGCCCCGGGGGAATTGCTGAAGCTTTCTTT. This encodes CASSPGGIAEAFF.

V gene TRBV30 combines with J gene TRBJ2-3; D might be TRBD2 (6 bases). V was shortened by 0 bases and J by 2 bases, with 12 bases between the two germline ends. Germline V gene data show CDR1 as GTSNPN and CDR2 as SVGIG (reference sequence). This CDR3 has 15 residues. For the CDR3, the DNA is TGTGCCTGGAGTGTAAGGCGGGGACCCACAGATACGCAGTATTTT. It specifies CAWSVRRGPTDTQYF. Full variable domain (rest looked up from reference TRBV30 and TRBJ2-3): SQTIHQWPATLVQPVGSPLSLECTVEGTSNPNLYWYRQAAGRGLQLLFYSVGIGQISSEVPQNLSASRPQDRQFILSSKKLLLSDSGFYLCAWSVRRGPTDTQYFGPGTRLTVL.

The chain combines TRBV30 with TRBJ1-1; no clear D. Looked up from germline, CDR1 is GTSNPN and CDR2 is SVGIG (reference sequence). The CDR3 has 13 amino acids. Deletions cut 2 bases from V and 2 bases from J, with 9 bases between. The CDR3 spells CAWSRNSNTEAFF. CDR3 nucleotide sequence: TGTGCCTGGAGTAGAAACAGCAACACTGAAGCTTTCTTT.

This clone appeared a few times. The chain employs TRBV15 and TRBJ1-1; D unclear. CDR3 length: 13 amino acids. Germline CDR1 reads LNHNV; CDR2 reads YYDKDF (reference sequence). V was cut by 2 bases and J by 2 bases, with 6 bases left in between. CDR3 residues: CATSRLLNTEAFF. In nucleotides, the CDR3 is TGTGCCACCAGCAGACTATTAAACACTGAAGCTTTCTTT.

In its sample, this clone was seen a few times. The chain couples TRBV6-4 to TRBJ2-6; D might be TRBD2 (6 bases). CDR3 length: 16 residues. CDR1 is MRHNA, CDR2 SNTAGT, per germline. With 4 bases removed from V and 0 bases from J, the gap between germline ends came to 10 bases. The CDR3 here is CASSGGGSSGANVLTF. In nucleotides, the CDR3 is TGTGCCAGCAGTGGTGGAGGGTCCTCTGGGGCCAACGTCCTGACTTTC.

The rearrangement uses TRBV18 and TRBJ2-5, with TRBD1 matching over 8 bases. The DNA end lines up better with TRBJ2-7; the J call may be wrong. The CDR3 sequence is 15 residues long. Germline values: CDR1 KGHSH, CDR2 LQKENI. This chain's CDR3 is CASSQPTGAAYEQYF. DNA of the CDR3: TGTGCCAGCTCACAGCCGACAGGGGCCGCCTACGAGCAGTACTTC.

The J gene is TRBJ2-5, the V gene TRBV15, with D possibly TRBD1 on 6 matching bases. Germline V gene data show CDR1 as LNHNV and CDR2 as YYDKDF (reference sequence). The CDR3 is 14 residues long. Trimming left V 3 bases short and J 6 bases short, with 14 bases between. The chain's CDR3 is CATSSAAQGKTQYF. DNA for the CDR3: TGTGCCACCAGCAGCGCCGCACAGGGAAAGACCCAGTACTTC.

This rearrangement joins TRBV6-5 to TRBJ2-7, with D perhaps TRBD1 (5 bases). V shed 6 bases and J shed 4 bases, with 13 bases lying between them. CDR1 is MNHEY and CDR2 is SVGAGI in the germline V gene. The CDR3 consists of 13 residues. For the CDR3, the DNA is TGTGCCAGCAGGACAGCGAGCTCTTACGAGCAGTACTTC. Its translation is CASRTASSYEQYF.

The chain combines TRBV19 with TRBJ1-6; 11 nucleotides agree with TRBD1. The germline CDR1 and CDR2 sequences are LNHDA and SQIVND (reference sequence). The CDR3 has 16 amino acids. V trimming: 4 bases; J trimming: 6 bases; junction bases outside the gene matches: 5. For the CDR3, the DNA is TGTGCCAGTAGTAGTCCCGGGACAGGGGGTAATTCACCCCTCCACTTT. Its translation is CASSSPGTGGNSPLHF.

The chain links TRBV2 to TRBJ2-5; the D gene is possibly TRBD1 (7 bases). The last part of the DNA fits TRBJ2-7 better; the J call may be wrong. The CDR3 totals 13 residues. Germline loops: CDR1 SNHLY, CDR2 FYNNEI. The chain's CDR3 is CASAGQTTYEQYF. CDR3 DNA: TGTGCCAGCGCGGGACAGACTACCTACGAGCAGTACTTC.

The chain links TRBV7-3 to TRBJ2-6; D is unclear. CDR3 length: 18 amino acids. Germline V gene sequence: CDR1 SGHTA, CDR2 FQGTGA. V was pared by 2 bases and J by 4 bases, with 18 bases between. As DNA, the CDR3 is TGTGCCAGCAGCTTACGTAGCCCGGATTCTGTGGGGGCCAACGTCCTGACTTTC. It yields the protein CASSLRSPDSVGANVLTF.

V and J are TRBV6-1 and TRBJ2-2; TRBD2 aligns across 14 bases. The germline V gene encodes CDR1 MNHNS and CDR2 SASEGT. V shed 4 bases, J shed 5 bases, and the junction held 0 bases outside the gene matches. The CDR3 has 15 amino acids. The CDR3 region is CASSGLAGGTGELFF. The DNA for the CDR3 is TGTGCCAGCAGTGGACTAGCGGGGGGGACCGGGGAGCTGTTTTTT.

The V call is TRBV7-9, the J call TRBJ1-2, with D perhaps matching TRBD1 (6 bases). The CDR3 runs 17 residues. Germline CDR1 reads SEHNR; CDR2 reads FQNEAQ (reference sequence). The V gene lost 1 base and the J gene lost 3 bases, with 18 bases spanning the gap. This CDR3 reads CASSLVLGSGADYGYTF. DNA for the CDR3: TGTGCCAGCAGCTTAGTTTTGGGGTCAGGGGCTGACTATGGCTACACCTTC.

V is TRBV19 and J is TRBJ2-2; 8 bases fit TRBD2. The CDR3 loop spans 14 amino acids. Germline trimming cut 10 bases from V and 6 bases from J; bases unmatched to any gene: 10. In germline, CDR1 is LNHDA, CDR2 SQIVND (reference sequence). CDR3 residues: CATRRGAVAGELFF. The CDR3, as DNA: TGTGCCACCCGGCGGGGGGCAGTAGCCGGGGAGCTGTTTTTT. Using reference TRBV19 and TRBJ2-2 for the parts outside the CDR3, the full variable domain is DGGITQSPKYLFRKEGQNVTLSCEQNLNHDAMYWYRQDPGQGLRLIYYSQIVNDFQKGDIAEGYSVSREKKESFPLTVTSAQKNPTAFYLCATRRGAVAGELFFGEGSRLTVL.

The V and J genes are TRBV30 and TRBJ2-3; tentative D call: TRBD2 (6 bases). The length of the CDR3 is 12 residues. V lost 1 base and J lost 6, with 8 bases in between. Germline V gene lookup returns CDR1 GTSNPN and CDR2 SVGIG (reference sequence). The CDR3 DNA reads TGTGCCTGGAGTGAACTAGCTGATACGCAGTATTTT. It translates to CAWSELADTQYF. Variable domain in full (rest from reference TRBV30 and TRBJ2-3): SQTIHQWPATLVQPVGSPLSLECTVEGTSNPNLYWYRQAAGRGLQLLFYSVGIGQISSEVPQNLSASRPQDRQFILSSKKLLLSDSGFYLCAWSELADTQYFGPGTRLTVL.

CDR3: CASSWGGNEKLFF. In DNA, the CDR3 is TGTGCCAGCAGCTGGGGAGGAAATGAAAAACTGTTTTTT. The V call is TRBV9, the J call TRBJ1-4; D unclear. The CDR3 loop spans 13 amino acids. The germline V and J ends were trimmed by 4 bases and 5 bases, with 9 bases remaining between them. Germline values: CDR1 SGDLS, CDR2 YYNGEE.